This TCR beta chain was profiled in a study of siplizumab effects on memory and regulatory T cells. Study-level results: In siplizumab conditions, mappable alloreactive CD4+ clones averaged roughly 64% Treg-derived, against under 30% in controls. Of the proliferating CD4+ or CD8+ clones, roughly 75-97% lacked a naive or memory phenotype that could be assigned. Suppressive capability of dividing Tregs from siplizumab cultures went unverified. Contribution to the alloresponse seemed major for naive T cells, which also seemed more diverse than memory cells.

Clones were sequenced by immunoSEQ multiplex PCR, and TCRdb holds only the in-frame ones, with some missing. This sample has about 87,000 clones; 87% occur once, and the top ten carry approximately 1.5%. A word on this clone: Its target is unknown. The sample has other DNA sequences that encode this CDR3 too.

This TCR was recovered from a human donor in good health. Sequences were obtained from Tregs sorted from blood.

The CDR3 DNA reads as TGTGCCAGCAGTCGGGGACAGGGGGAAAGCTCCTATAATTCACCCCTCCACTTT. Its protein product is CASSRGQGESSYNSPLHF. The genes are TRBV7-9 and TRBJ1-6; TRBD1 agrees at 11 bases. The ends lost 6 bases at V and 0 bases at J; junction bases unmatched: 7. The CDR3 has 18 residues. CDR1 SEHNR and CDR2 FQNEAQ come from the germline V gene (reference sequence).